The present entry profiles one TCR beta chain with its context. Its antigen is not identified. This specimen belongs to a study of T cells in Graves' hyperthyroidism and ophthalmopathy. Germline values: CDR1 DFQATT, CDR2 SNEGSKA (reference sequence). With 3 bases clipped from V and 2 bases from J, the junction kept 11 bases outside the gene matches. The CDR3 has 16 amino acids. Study-wide results and caveats: A model built on 13 V-J features separated ophthalmopathy from stable hyperthyroidism.

Amplified regions were TCR beta CDR3 sequences from RNA transcripts. During a first-round RT-PCR of the TCR CDR3, the HTBI primer set was used. In TCRdb, the multiplex PCR reads were re-called with MiXCR into one record per CDR3 protein. The table lists under 350,000 distinct CDR3 sequences, about 15% of them singletons. This sequence joins TRBV20-1 and TRBJ2-3; TRBD1 matches 7 bases. The origin of this receptor is a woman between 55 and 75 years old with Graves' ophthalmopathy. What was sequenced was blood. In DNA, the CDR3 is TGCAGTGCTAGCGAAGGGACAGTGGGGATCACAGATACGCAGTATTTT. This gives the protein CSASEGTVGITDTQYF.